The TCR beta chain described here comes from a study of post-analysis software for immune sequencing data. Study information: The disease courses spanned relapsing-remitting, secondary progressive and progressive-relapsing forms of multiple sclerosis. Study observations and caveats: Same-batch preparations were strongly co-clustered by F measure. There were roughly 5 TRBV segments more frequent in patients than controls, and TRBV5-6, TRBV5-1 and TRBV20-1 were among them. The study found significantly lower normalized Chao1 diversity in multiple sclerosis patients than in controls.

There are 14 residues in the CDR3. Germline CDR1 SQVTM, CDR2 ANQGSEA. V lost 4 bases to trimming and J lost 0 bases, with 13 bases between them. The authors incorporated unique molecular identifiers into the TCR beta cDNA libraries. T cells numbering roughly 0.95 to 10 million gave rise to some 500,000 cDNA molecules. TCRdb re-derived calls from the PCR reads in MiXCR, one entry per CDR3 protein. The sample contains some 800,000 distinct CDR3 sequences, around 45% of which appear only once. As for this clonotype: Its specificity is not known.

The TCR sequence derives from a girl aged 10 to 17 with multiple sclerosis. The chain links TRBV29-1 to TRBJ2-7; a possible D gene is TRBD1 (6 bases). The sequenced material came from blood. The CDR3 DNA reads TGCAGCGTTGCAGGACAGCGCAGCTCCTACGAGCAGTACTTC. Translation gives CSVAGQRSSYEQYF.